These 12 T cell receptor beta chains originate from one sample sequenced in a study of T cell changes during pregnancy in multiple sclerosis. The data were produced by immunoSEQ multiplex PCR, yet TCRdb's version contains in-frame clones alone and is incomplete. In the table there are roughly 84,000 clones, approximately 92% of which are singletons. Specimen: peripheral blood, collected in the third trimester of pregnancy. These receptors were obtained from a female donor in good health, enrolled as a control in a pregnancy study.

The chain uses TRBV15 and TRBJ2-1; 10 positions agree with TRBD1. V trimming: 5 bases; J trimming: 5 bases; junction bases outside the gene matches: 12. This CDR3 contains 17 residues. Germline lookup yields CDR1 LNHNV and CDR2 YYDKDF (reference sequence). CDR3 sequence reads: CATSRDPFGTGDNEQFF. CDR3 nucleotide sequence: TGTGCCACCAGCCGCGACCCGTTTGGGACAGGGGACAATGAGCAGTTCTTC.

As DNA, the CDR3 is TGTGCCAGCTCACCAGCGGAGGGGAGCTATGGCTACACCTTC. Protein sequence: CASSPAEGSYGYTF. The gene calls are TRBV18 and TRBJ1-2; TRBD1 might be the D (5 bases). With 2 bases removed from V and 4 bases from J, the gap between germline ends came to 11 bases. The CDR3 extends over 14 amino acids. Germline V CDR1 and CDR2: KGHSH, LQKENI.

The CDR3 region has the DNA TGTGCCAGCAGCCAACGGACGGGAGCCGGGGAGCTGTTTTTT. The encoded protein is CASSQRTGAGELFF. V gene TRBV13 combines with J gene TRBJ2-2; a weak D match, TRBD2 (6 bases). V shed 5 bases and J shed 6 bases, with 13 bases lying between them. This CDR3 is built from 14 residues. Per germline, CDR1 PRHDT and CDR2 FYEKMQ (reference sequence).

V usage is TRBV6-1 and J usage is TRBJ2-1; D perhaps matches TRBD1 (5 bases). Germline-derived CDR1 and CDR2 are MNHNS and SASEGT. The CDR3 loop spans 14 amino acids. V was trimmed by 2 bases and J by 3 bases, leaving 8 bases between them. In nucleotides, the CDR3 is TGTGCCAGCAGTGAACAGGGAATCTACAATGAGCAGTTCTTC. Translating it yields CASSEQGIYNEQFF.

This chain joins TRBV19 and TRBJ2-3; 7 nucleotides agree with TRBD2. The J segment lost 3 bases and the V segment lost 4 bases, leaving 7 bases of the junction unmatched. Germline values: CDR1 LNHDA, CDR2 SQIVND (reference sequence). The CDR3 length is 15 residues. The CDR3: CASSTGRAGTDTQYF. CDR3 sequence (DNA): TGTGCCAGTAGTACTGGGAGGGCCGGGACAGATACGCAGTATTTT.

The chain combines TRBV6-5 with TRBJ2-7; tentative D call: TRBD2 (6 bases). Germline loops: CDR1 MNHEY, CDR2 SVGAGI. The CDR3 contains 13 residues. Trimming took off 6 bases at V and 4 bases at J, with 13 bases between the two ends. CDR3 protein: CASRSGVEYEQYF. As DNA, the CDR3 is TGTGCCAGCAGATCGGGGGTGGAATACGAGCAGTACTTC.

This chain joins TRBV5-5 and TRBJ2-5; no reliable D call. In germline, CDR1 is SGHKS, CDR2 YYEKEE (reference sequence). Trimming cost V 5 bases and J 2 bases, with 13 bases left between them. The CDR3 runs to 14 residues. The CDR3 is CASSTLTGQETQYF. The CDR3 bases are TGTGCCAGCAGTACCTTAACGGGTCAAGAGACCCAGTACTTC.

The V and J genes are TRBV9 and TRBJ2-1; 12 bases are a match to TRBD2. CDR3 size: 17 residues. Germline V CDR1 and CDR2: SGDLS, YYNGEE. The V and J ends lost 4 bases and 9 bases, in that order; junction bases with no gene match: 14. The CDR3 sequence is CASSPRLAGVQESEQFF. CDR3 sequence (DNA): TGTGCCAGCAGCCCCCGACTAGCGGGAGTTCAGGAGAGTGAGCAGTTCTTC. Full variable domain (outside the CDR3, taken from reference TRBV9 and TRBJ2-1): DSGVTQTPKHLITATGQRVTLRCSPRSGDLSVYWYQQSLDQGLQFLIQYYNGEERAKGNILERFSAQQFPDLHSELNLSSLELGDSALYFCASSPRLAGVQESEQFFGPGTRLTVL.

The J gene is TRBJ2-1, the V gene TRBV28; 9 nucleotides line up with TRBD2. This CDR3 is built from 17 residues. From germline, CDR1 is MDHEN and CDR2 SYDVKM. Trimming removed 3 bases from V and 5 bases from J; junction bases left unmatched: 11. The CDR3 loop is CASSFPSPAGGNNEQFF. The CDR3 DNA reads TGTGCCAGCAGTTTCCCTTCCCCGGCGGGAGGGAACAATGAGCAGTTCTTC.

The V gene is TRBV7-6, the J gene TRBJ2-7; possible D gene TRBD2, 6 bases. V was shortened by 3 bases and J by 2 bases, with 8 bases between the two germline ends. This CDR3 spans 13 amino acids. The germline gives CDR1 SGHVS, CDR2 FNYEAQ. The CDR3, as DNA: TGTGCCAGCAGCTTCGGGGGTGCCTACGAGCAGTACTTC. Encoded protein: CASSFGGAYEQYF.

The chain carries TRBV5-6 and TRBJ1-4, with D uncertain. The V and J ends lost 2 bases and 3 bases respectively, with 20 bases between them. This CDR3 region has 18 residues. Germline-derived CDR1 and CDR2 are SGHDT and YYEEEE. CDR3 residues: CASSFRQALWEANEKLFF. The CDR3 DNA follows: TGTGCCAGCAGCTTTCGACAAGCGCTCTGGGAGGCTAATGAAAAACTGTTTTTT.

The gene calls are TRBV7-8 and TRBJ1-5; 10 bases agree with TRBD1. The length of the CDR3 is 17 residues. Germline V gene data show CDR1 as SGHVS and CDR2 as FQNEAQ. The junction had 7 bases not matched to a gene; V was cut back by 3 bases and J by 2 bases. Here the CDR3 reads CASSFGTGALGNQPQHF. The DNA of the CDR3 is TGTGCCAGCAGCTTCGGGACAGGGGCCTTAGGCAATCAGCCCCAGCATTTT.